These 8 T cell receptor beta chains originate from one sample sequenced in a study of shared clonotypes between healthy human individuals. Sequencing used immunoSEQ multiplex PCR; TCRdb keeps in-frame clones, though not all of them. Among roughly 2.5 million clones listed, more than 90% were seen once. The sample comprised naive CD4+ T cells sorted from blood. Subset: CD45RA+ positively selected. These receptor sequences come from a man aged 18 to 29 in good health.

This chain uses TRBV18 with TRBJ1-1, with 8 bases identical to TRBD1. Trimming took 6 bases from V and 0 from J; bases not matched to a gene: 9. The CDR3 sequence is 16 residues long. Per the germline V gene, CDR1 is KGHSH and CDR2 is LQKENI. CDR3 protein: CASSPGQVVLNTEAFF. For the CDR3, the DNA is TGTGCCAGCTCGCCGGGACAGGTCGTCCTGAACACTGAAGCTTTCTTT.

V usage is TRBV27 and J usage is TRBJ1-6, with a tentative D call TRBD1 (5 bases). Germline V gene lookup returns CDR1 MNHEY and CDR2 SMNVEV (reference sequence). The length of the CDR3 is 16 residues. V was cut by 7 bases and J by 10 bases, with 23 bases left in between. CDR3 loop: CASTWALRGQFSPLHF. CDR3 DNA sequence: TGTGCCAGCACTTGGGCCCTCCGTGGACAATTCTCACCCCTCCACTTT.

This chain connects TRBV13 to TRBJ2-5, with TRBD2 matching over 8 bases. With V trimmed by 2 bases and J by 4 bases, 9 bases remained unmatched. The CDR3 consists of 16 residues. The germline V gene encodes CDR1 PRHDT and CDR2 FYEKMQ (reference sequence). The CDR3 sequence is CASSLSPAGEGETQYF. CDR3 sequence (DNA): TGTGCCAGCAGCTTATCCCCAGCGGGGGAGGGAGAGACCCAGTACTTC.

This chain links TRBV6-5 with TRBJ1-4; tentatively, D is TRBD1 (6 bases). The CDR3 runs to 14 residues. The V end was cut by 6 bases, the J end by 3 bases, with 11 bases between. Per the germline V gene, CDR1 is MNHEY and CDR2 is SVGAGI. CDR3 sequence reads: CASRQGGANEKLFF. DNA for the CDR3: TGTGCCAGCAGACAGGGTGGGGCTAATGAAAAACTGTTTTTT.

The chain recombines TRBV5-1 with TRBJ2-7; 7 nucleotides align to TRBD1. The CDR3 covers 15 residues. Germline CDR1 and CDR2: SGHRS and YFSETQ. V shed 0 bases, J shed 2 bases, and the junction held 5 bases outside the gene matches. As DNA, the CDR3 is TGCGCCAGCAGCTTGGGGGGACAGCCGACCTACGAGCAGTACTTC. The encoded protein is CASSLGGQPTYEQYF.

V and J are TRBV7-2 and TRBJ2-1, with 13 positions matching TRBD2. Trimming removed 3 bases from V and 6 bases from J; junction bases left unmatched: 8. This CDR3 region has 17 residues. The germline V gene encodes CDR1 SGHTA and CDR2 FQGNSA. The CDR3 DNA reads TGTGCCAGCAGCTTTCGGACTAGCGGGAGAACGGGCAATGAGCAGTTCTTC. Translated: CASSFRTSGRTGNEQFF.

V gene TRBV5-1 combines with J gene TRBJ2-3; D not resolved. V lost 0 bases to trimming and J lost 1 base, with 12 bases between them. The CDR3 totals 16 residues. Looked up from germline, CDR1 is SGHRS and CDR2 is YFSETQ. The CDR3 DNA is TGCGCCAGCAGCTTGGCCACCGGTCGTCGCACAGATACGCAGTATTTT. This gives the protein CASSLATGRRTDTQYF.

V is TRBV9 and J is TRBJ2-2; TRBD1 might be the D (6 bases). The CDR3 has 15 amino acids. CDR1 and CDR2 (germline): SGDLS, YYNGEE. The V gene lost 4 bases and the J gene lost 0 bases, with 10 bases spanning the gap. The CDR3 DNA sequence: TGTGCCAGCAGCCCCCGGGACACGAACACCGGGGAGCTGTTTTTT. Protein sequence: CASSPRDTNTGELFF. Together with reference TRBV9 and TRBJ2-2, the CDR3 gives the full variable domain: DSGVTQTPKHLITATGQRVTLRCSPRSGDLSVYWYQQSLDQGLQFLIQYYNGEERAKGNILERFSAQQFPDLHSELNLSSLELGDSALYFCASSPRDTNTGELFFGEGSRLTVL.